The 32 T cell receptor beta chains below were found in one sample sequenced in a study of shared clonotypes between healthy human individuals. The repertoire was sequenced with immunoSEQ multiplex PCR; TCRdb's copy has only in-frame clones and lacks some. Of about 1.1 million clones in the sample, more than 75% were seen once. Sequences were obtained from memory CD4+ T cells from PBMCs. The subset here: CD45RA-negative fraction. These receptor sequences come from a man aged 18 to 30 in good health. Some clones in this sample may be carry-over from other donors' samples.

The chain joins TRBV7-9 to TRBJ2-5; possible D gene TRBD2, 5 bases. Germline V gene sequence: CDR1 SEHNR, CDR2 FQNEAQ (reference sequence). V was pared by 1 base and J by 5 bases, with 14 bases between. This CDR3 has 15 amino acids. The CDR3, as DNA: TGTGCCAGCAGCTTAGGGGCAGGCGGCGGGGAGACCCAGTACTTC. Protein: CASSLGAGGGETQYF.

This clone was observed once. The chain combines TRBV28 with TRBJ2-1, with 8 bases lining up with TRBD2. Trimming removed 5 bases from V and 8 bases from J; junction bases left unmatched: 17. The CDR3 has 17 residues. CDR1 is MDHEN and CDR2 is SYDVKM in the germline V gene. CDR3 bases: TGTGCCAGCAGTCGCCTATCCGGGACTAGTAGGTACGATGAGCAGTTCTTC. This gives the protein CASSRLSGTSRYDEQFF.

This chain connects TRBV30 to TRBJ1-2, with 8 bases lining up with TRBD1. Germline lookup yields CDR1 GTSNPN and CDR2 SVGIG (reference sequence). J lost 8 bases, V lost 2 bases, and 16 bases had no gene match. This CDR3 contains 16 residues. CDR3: CAWSKPWTGLRFGYTF. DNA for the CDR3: TGTGCCTGGAGTAAACCCTGGACAGGGTTAAGGTTCGGCTACACCTTC.

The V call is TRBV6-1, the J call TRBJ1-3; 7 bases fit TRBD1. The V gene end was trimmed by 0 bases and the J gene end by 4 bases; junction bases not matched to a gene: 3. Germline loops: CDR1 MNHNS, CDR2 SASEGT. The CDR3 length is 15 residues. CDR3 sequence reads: CASSEAGTVGNTIYF. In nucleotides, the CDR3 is TGTGCCAGCAGTGAAGCGGGGACAGTAGGAAACACCATATATTTT.

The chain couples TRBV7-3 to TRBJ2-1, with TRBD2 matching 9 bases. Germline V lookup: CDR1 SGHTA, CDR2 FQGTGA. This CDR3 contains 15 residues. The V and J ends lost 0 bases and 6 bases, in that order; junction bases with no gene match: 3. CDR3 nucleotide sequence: TGTGCCAGCAGCTTAACCCTAGCGGGAATCAATGAGCAGTTCTTC. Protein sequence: CASSLTLAGINEQFF.

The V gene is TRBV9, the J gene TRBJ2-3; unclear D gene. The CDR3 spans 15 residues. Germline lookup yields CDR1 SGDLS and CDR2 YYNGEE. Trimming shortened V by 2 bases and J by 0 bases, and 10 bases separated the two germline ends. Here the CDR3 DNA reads TGTGCCAGCAGCGTGTCACCAGCTAGCACAGATACGCAGTATTTT. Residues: CASSVSPASTDTQYF.

The CDR3 nucleotides are TGTGCCAGCAGCTTAGTGAGGGATGAAAAACTGTTTTTT. It yields the protein CASSLVRDEKLFF. The chain uses TRBV11-2 and TRBJ1-4; D remains ambiguous. There are 13 residues in the CDR3. The germline V gene encodes CDR1 SGHAT and CDR2 FQNNGV. Trimming shortened V by 1 base and J by 6 bases, and 6 bases separated the two germline ends.

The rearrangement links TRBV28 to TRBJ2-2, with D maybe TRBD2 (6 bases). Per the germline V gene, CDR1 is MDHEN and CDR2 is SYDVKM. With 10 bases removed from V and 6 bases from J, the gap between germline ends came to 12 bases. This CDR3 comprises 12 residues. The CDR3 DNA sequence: TGTGCCACTCACTCTAGCGCCGGGGAGCTGTTTTTT. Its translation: CATHSSAGELFF.

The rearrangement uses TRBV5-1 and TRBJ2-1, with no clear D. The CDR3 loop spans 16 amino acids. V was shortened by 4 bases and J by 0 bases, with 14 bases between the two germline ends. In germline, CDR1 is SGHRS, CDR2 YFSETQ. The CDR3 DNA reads TGCGCCAGCAGCATCCCTACCTTAAGCTCCTACAATGAGCAGTTCTTC. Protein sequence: CASSIPTLSSYNEQFF.

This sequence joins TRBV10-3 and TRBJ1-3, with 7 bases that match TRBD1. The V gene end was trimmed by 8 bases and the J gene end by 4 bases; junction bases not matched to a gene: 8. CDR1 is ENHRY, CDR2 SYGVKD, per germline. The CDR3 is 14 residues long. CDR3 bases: TGTGCCATCCCCCCAAGGGGGCCCGGAAACACCATATATTTT. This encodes CAIPPRGPGNTIYF.

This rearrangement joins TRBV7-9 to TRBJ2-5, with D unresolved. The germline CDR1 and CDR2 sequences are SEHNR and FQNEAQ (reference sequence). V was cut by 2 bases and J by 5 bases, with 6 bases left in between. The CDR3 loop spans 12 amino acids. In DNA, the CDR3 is TGTGCCAGCAGCTTATCCGTGGAGACCCAGTACTTC. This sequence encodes CASSLSVETQYF.

CDR3 coding DNA: TGTGCCAGCAGTTTGGGGGCGGTAGGCTACACCTTC. It codes for CASSLGAVGYTF. The V gene is TRBV6-6, the J gene TRBJ1-2; the D gene is possibly TRBD1 (6 bases). V shed 4 bases and J shed 8 bases, with 11 bases lying between them. The CDR3 runs to 12 residues. From germline, CDR1 is MNHNY and CDR2 SVGAGI (reference sequence).

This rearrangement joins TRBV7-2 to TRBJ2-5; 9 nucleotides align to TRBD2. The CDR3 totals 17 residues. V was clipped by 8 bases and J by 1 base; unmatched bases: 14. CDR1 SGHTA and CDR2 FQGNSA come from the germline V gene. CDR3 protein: CASGPSGRLGTQETQYF. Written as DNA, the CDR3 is TGTGCCAGCGGTCCGAGCGGGAGGTTGGGAACCCAAGAGACCCAGTACTTC.

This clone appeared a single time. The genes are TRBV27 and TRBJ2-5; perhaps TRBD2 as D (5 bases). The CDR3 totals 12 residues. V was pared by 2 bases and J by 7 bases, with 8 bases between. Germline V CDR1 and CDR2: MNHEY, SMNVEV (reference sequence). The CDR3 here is CASSLNEGTQYF. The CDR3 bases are TGTGCCAGCAGTTTAAACGAGGGGACCCAGTACTTC.

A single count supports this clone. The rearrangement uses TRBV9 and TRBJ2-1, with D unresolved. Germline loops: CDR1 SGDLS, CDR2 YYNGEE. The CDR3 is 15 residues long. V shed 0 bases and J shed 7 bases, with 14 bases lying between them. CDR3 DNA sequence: TGTGCCAGCAGCGTAGAGGAAACAATAGGGAATGAGCAGTTCTTC. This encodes CASSVEETIGNEQFF.

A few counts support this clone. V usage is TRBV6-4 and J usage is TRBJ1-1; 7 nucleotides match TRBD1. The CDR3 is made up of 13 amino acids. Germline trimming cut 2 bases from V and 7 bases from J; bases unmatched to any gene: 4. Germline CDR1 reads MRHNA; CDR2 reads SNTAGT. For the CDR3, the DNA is TGTGCCAGCAGTGACGAGGGGGCCGGTGAAGCTTTCTTT. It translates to CASSDEGAGEAFF.

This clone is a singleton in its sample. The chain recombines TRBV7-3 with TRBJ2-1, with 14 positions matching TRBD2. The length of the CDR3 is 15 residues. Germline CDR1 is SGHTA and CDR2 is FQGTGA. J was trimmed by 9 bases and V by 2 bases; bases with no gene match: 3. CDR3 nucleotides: TGTGCCAGCAGCTTAGGACTAGCGGGAGGTCTTGAGCAGTTCTTC. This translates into CASSLGLAGGLEQFF.

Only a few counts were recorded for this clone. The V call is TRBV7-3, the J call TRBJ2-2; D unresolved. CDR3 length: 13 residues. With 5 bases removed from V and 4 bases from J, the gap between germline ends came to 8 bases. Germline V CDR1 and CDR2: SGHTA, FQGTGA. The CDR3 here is CASSPPGTGELFF. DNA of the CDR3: TGTGCCAGCAGCCCCCCGGGCACCGGGGAGCTGTTTTTT.

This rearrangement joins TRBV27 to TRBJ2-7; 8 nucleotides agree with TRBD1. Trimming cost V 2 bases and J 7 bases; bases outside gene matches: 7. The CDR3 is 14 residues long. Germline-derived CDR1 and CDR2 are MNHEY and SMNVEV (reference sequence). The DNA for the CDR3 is TGTGCCAGCAGTTTACTCGGCAGGGGGCCGGAGCAGTACTTC. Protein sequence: CASSLLGRGPEQYF.

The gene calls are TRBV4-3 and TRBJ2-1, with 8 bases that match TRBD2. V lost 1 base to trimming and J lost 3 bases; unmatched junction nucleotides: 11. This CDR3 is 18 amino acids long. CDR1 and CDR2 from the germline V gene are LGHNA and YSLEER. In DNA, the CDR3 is TGCGCCAGCAGCCAAGCAATGGGCAGCGGGAGACACTACAATGAGCAGTTCTTC. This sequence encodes CASSQAMGSGRHYNEQFF.

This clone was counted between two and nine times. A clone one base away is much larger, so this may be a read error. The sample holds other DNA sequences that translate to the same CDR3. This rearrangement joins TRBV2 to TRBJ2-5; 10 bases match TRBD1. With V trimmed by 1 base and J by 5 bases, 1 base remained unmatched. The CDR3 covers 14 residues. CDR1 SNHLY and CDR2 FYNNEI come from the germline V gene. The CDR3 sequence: CASSEGTGGETQYF. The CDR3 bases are TGTGCCAGCAGTGAAGGGACAGGGGGGGAGACCCAGTACTTC.

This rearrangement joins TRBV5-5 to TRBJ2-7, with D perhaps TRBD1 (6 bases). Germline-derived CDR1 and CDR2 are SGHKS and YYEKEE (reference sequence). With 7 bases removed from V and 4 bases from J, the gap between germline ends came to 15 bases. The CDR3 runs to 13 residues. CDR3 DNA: TGTGCCAGCCAGTCCACAGGGACGTACGAGCAGTACTTC. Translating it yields CASQSTGTYEQYF.

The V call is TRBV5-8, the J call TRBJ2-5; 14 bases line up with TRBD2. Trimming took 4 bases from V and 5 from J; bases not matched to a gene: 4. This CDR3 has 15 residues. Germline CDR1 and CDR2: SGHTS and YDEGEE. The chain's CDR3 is CASSPGLAGEETQYF. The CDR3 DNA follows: TGTGCCAGCAGCCCGGGACTAGCGGGGGAGGAGACCCAGTACTTC.

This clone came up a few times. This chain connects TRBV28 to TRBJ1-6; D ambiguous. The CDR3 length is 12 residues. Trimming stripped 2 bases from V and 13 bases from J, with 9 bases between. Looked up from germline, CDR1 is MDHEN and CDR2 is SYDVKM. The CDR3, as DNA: TGTGCCAGCAGTTTAGGGTACCCCCCCCTCCACTTT. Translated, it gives CASSLGYPPLHF. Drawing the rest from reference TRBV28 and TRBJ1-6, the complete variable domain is DVKVTQSSRYLVKRTGEKVFLECVQDMDHENMFWYRQDPGLGLRLIYFSYDVKMKEKGDIPEGYSVSREKKERFSLILESASTNQTSMYLCASSLGYPPLHFGNGTRLTVT.

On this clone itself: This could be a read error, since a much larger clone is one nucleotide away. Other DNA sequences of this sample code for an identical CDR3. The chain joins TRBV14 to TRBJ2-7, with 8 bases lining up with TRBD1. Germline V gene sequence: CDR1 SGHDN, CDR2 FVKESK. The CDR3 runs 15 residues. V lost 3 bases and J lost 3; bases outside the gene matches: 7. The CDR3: CASSQGRGPYYEQYF. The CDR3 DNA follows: TGTGCCAGCAGCCAGGGCAGGGGGCCCTACTACGAGCAGTACTTC. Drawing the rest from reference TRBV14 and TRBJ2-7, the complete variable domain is EAGVTQFPSHSVIEKGQTVTLRCDPISGHDNLYWYRRVMGKEIKFLLHFVKESKQDESGMPNNRFLAERTGGTYSTLKVQPAELEDSGVYFCASSQGRGPYYEQYFGPGTRLTVT.

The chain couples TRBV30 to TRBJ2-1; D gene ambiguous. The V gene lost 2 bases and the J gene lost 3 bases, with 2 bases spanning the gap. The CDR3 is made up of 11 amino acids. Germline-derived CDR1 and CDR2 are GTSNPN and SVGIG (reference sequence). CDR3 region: CAWSHYNEQFF. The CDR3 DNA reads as TGTGCCTGGAGTCACTACAATGAGCAGTTCTTC.

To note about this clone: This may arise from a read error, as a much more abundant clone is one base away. The chain's CDR3 is CAWSENTGELFF. The CDR3 DNA reads as TGTGCCTGGAGTGAGAACACCGGGGAGCTGTTTTTT. This chain joins TRBV30 and TRBJ2-2; D remains unclear. The CDR3 has 12 amino acids. CDR1 and CDR2 from the germline V gene are GTSNPN and SVGIG (reference sequence). V was trimmed by 1 base and J by 1 base, leaving 1 base between them. The variable domain in full, completed from reference TRBV30 and TRBJ2-2, reads SQTIHQWPATLVQPVGSPLSLECTVEGTSNPNLYWYRQAAGRGLQLLFYSVGIGQISSEVPQNLSASRPQDRQFILSSKKLLLSDSGFYLCAWSENTGELFFGEGSRLTVL.

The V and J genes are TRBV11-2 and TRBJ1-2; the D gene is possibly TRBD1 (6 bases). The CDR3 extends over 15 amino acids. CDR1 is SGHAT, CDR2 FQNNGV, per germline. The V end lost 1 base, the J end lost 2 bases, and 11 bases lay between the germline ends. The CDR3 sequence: CASSLAPGHNYGYTF. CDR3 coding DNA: TGTGCCAGCAGCTTAGCCCCGGGACACAACTATGGCTACACCTTC.

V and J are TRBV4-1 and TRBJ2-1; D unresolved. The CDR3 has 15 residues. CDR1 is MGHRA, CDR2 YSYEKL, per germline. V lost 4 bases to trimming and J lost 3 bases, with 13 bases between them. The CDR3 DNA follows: TGCGCCAGCAGCCCCCGCGGAGAATACTACAATGAGCAGTTCTTC. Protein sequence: CASSPRGEYYNEQFF.

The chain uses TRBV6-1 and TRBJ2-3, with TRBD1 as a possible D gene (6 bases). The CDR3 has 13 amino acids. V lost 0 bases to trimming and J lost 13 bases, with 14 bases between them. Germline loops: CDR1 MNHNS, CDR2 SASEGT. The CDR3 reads CASSEARQAWEYF. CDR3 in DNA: TGTGCCAGCAGTGAAGCGCGACAGGCATGGGAGTATTTT.

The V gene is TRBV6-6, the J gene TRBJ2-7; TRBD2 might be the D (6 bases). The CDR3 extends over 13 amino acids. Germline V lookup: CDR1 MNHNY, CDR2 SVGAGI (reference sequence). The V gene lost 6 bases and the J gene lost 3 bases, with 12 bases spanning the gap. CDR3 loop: CASRMTSIYEQYF. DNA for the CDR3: TGTGCCAGCAGAATGACTAGTATCTACGAGCAGTACTTC.

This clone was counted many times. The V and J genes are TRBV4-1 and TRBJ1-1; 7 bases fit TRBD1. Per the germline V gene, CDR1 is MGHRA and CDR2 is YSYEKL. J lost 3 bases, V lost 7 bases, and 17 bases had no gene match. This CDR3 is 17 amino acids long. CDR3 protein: CASKSRGDRLSDTEAFF. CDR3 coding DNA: TGCGCCAGCAAAAGCAGGGGGGACAGACTTTCCGACACTGAAGCTTTCTTT.